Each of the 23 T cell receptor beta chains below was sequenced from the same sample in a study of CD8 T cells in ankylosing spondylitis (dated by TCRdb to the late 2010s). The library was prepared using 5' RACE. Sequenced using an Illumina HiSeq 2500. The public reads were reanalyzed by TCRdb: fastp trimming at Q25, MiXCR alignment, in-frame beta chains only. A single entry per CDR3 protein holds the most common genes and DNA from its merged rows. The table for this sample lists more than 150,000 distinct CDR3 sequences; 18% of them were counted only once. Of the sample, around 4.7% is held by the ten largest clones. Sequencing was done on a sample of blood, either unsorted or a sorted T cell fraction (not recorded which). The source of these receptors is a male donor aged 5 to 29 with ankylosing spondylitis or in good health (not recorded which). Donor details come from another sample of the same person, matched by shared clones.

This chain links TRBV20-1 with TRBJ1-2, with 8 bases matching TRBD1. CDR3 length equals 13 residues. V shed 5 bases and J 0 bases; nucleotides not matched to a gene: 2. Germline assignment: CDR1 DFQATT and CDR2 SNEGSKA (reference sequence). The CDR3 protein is CSAGQGPNYGYTF. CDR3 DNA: TGCAGTGCTGGACAGGGACCTAACTATGGCTACACCTTC.

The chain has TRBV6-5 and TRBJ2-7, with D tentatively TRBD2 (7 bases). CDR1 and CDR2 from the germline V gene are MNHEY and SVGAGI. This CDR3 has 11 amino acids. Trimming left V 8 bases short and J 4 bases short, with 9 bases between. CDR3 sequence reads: CASEGGYEQYF. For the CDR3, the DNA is TGTGCCAGCGAGGGGGGGTACGAGCAGTACTTC.

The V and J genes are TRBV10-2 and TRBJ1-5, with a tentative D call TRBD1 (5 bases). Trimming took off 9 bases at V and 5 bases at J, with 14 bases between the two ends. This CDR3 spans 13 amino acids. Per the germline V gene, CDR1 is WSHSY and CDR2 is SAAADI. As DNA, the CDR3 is TGCGCCAGTCGTTGGGGGGAAGATCAGCCCCAGCATTTT. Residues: CASRWGEDQPQHF.

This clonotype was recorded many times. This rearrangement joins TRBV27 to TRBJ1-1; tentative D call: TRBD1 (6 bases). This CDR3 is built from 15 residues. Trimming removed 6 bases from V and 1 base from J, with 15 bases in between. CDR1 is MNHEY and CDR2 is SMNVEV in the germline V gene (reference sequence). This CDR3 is CASSPGGGPNTEAFF. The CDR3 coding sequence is TGTGCCAGCAGCCCCGGAGGGGGACCGAACACTGAAGCTTTCTTT.

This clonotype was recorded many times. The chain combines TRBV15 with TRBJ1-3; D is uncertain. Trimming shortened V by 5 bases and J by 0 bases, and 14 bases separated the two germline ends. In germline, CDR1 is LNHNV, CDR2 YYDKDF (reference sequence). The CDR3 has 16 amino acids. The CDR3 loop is CATSPKGGHSGNTIYF. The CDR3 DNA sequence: TGTGCCACCAGCCCGAAGGGCGGCCACTCTGGAAACACCATATATTTT.

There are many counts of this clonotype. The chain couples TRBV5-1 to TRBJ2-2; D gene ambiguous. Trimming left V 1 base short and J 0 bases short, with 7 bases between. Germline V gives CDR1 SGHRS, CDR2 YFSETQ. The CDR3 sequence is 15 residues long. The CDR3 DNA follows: TGCGCCAGCAGCTTGCGTAACGCGAACACCGGGGAGCTGTTTTTT. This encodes CASSLRNANTGELFF.

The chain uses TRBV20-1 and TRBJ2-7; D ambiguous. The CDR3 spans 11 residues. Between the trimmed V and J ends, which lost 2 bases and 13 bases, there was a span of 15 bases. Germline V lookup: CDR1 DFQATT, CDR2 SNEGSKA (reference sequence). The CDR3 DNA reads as TGCAGTGCTAGACCACCCGTAGGCAATTACTTC. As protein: CSARPPVGNYF.

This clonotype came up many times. This CDR3 reads CASSLNVGAGELFF. CDR3 sequence (DNA): TGTGCCAGCAGCCTCAATGTAGGGGCCGGGGAGCTGTTTTTT. J is TRBJ2-2 and V is TRBV12-3 or TRBV12-4; TRBD1 is a possible D gene (5 bases). V gave up 6 bases and J gave up 6 bases, with 14 bases separating them. There are 14 residues in the CDR3.

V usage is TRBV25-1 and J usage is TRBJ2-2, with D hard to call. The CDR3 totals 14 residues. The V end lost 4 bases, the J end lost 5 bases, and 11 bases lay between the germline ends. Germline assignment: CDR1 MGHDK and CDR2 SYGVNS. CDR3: CASSALGVTGELFF. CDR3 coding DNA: TGTGCCAGCAGTGCCCTCGGCGTTACCGGGGAGCTGTTTTTT.

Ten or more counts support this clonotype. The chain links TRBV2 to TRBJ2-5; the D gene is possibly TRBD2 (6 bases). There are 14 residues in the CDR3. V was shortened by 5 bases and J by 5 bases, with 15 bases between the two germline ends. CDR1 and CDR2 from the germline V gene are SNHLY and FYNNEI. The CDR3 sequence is CASSQPGVRETQYF. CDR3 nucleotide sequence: TGTGCCAGCAGTCAACCGGGAGTACGGGAGACCCAGTACTTC.

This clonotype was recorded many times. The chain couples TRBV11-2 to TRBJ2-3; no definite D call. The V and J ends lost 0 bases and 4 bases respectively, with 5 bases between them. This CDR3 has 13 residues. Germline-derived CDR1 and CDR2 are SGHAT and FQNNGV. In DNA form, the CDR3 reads TGTGCCAGCAGCTTAGAAAGGGCAGATACGCAGTATTTT. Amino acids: CASSLERADTQYF.

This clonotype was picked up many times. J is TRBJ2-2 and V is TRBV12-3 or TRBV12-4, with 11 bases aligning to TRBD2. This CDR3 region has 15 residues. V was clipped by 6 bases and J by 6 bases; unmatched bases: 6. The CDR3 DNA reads TGTGCCAGCAGCTATAGCGGGAGGGCCGCCGGGGAGCTGTTTTTT. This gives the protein CASSYSGRAAGELFF.

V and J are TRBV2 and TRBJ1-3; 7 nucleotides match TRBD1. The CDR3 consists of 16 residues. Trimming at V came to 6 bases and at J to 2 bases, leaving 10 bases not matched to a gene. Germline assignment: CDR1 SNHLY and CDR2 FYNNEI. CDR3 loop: CASRETGTDPGNTIYF. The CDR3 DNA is TGTGCCAGCAGAGAAACCGGGACAGACCCTGGAAACACCATATATTTT.

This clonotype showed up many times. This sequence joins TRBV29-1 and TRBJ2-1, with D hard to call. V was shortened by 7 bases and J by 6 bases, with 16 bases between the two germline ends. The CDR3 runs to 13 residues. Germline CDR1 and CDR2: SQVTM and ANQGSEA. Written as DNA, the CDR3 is TGCAGCGCCACTGCTAAAGGTCCCAATGAGCAGTTCTTC. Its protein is CSATAKGPNEQFF.

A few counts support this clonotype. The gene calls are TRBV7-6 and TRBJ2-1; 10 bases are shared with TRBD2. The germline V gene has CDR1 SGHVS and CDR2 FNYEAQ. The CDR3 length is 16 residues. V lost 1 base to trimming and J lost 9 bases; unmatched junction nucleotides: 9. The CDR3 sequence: CASSLVSAGGPLEQFF. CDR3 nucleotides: TGTGCCAGCAGCTTAGTGTCAGCGGGAGGGCCTCTTGAGCAGTTCTTC.

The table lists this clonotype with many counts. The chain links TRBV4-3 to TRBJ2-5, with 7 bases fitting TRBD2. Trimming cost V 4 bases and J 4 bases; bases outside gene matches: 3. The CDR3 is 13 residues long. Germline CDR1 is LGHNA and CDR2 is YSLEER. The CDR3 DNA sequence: TGCGCCAGCAGCCCTAGGGAGGGAGAGACCCAGTACTTC. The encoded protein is CASSPREGETQYF.

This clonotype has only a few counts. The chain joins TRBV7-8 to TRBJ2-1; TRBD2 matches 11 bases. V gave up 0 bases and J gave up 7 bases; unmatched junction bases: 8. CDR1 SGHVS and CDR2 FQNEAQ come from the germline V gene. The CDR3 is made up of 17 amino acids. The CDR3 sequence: CASSLATLAGVVNEQFF. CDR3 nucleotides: TGTGCCAGCAGCTTAGCGACACTAGCGGGAGTCGTAAATGAGCAGTTCTTC.

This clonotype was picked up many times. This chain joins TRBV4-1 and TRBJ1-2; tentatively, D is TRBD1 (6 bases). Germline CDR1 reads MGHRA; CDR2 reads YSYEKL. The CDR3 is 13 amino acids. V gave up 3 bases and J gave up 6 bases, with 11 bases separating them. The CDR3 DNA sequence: TGCGCCAGCAGCCATCACTCAGGGGATGGCTACACCTTC. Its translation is CASSHHSGDGYTF.

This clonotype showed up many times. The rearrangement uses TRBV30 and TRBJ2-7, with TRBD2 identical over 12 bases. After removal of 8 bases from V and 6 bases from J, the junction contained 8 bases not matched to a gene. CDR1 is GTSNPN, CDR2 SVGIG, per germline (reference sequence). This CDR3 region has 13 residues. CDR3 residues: CAGGRTSGTEQYF. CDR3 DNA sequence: TGTGCCGGGGGAAGGACTAGCGGGACCGAGCAGTACTTC.

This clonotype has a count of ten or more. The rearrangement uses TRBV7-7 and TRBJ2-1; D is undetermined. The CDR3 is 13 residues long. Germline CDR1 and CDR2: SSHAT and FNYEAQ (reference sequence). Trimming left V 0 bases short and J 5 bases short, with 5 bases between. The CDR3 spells CASSLAEDNEQFF. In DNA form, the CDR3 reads TGTGCCAGCAGCTTAGCAGAAGACAATGAGCAGTTCTTC.

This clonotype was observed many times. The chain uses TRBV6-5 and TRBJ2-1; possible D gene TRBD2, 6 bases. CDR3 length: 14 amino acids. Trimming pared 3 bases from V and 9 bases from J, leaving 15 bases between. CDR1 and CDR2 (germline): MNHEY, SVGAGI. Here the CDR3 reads CASSYSNTGGEQFF. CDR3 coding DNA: TGTGCCAGCAGTTATTCGAATACCGGGGGTGAGCAGTTCTTC.

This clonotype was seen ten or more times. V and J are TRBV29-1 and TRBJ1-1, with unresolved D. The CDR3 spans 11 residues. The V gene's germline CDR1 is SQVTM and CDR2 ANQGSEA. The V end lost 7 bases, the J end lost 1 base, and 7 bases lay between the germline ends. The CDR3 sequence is CSALENTEAFF. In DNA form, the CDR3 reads TGCAGCGCCCTAGAGAACACTGAAGCTTTCTTT. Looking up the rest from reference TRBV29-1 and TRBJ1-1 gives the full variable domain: SAVISQKPSRDICQRGTSLTIQCQVDSQVTMMFWYRQQPGQSLTLIATANQGSEATYESGFVIDKFPISRPNLTFSTLTVSNMSPEDSSIYLCSALENTEAFFGQGTRLTVV.

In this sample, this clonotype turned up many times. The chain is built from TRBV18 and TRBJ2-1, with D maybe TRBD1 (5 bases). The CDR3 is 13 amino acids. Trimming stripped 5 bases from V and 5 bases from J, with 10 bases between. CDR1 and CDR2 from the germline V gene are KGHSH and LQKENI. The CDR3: CASSSQGNNEQFF. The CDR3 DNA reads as TGTGCCAGCTCATCCCAGGGAAACAATGAGCAGTTCTTC.